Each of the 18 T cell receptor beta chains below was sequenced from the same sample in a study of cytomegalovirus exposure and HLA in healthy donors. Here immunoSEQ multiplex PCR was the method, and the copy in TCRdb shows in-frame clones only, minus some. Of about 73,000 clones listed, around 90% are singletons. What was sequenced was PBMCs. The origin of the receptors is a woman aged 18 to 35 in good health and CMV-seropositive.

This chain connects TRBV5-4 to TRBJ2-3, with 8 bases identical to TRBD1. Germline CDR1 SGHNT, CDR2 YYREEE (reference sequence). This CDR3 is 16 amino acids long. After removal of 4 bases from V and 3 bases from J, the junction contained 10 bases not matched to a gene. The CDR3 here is CASSRSTGALTDTQYF. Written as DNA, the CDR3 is TGTGCCAGCAGCCGATCGACAGGGGCCTTGACAGATACGCAGTATTTT. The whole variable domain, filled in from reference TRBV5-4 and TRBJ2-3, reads ETGVTQSPTHLIKTRGQQVTLRCSSQSGHNTVSWYQQALGQGPQFIFQYYREEENGRGNFPPRFSGLQFPNYSSELNVNALELDDSALYLCASSRSTGALTDTQYFGPGTRLTVL.

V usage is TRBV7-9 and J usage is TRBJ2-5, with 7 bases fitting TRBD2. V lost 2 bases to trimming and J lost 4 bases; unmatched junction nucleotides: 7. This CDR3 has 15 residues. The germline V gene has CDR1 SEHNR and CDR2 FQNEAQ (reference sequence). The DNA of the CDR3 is TGTGCCAGCAGCTTAACGGGGAGGGAGGGAGAGACCCAGTACTTC. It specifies CASSLTGREGETQYF.

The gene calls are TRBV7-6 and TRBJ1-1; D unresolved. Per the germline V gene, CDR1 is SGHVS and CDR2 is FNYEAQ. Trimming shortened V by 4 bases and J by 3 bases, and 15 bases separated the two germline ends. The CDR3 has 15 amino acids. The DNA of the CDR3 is TGTGCCAGCAGCTCCGGGCGGGAGGGATACACTGAAGCTTTCTTT. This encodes CASSSGREGYTEAFF.

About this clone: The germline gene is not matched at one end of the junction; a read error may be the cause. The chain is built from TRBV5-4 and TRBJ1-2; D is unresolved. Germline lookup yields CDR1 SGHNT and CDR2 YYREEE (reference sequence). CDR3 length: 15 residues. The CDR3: CASSQERTRGYGYTF. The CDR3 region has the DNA TGCGCCAGCAGCCAAGAAAGGACCCGGGGCTATGGCTACACCTTC. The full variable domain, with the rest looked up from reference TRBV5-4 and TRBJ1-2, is ETGVTQSPTHLIKTRGQQVTLRCSSQSGHNTVSWYQQALGQGPQFIFQYYREEENGRGNFPPRFSGLQFPNYSSELNVNALELDDSALYLCASSQERTRGYGYTFGSGTRLTVV.

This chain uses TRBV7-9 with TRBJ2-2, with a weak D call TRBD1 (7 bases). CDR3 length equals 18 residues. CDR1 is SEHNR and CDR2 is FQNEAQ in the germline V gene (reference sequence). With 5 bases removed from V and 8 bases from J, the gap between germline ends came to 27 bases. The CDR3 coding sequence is TGTGCCAGCAGCCCCCAGCGGACAGGCTGGGGAGGTGCAGGGGAGCTGTTTTTT. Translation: CASSPQRTGWGGAGELFF.

The CDR3 coding sequence is TGCGCCAGCAGCCAAGATCTTAGTACAGGGGCCATTAACTATGGCTACACCTTC. As protein: CASSQDLSTGAINYGYTF. The chain couples TRBV4-3 to TRBJ1-2; 7 bases fit TRBD1. CDR1 is LGHNA, CDR2 YSLEER, per germline. The ends lost 0 bases at V and 1 base at J; junction bases unmatched: 11. This CDR3 region has 18 residues.

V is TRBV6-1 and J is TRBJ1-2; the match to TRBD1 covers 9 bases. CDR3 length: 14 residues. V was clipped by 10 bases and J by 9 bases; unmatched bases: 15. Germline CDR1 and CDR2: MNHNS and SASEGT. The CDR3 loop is CANSPRDRESSYTF. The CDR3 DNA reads TGTGCCAACTCACCTAGGGACAGGGAGAGCAGCTACACCTTC.

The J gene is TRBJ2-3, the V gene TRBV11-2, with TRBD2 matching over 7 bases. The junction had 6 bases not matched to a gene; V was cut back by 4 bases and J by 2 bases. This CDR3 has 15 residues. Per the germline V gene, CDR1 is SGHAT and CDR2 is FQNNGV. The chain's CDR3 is CASSWPGGVTDTQYF. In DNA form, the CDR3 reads TGTGCCAGCAGCTGGCCGGGGGGAGTCACAGATACGCAGTATTTT.

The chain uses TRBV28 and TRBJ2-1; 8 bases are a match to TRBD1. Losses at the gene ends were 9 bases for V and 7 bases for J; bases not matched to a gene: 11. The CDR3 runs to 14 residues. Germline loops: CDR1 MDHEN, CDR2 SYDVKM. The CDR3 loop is CASTDRGLGNEQFF. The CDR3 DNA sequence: TGTGCCAGTACAGACAGGGGATTGGGAAATGAGCAGTTCTTC. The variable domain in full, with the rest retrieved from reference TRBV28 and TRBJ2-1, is DVKVTQSSRYLVKRTGEKVFLECVQDMDHENMFWYRQDPGLGLRLIYFSYDVKMKEKGDIPEGYSVSREKKERFSLILESASTNQTSMYLCASTDRGLGNEQFFGPGTRLTVL.

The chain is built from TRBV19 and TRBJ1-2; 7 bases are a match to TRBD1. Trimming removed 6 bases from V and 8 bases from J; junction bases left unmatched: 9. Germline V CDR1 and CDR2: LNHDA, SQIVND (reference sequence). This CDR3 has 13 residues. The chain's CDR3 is CASSPDSRGGYTF. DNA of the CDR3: TGTGCCAGTAGCCCGGACTCCAGGGGGGGCTACACCTTC.

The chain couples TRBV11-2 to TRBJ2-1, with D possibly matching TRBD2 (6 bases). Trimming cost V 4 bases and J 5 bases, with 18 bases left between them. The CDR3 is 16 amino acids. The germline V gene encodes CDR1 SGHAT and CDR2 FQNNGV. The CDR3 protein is CASSWGGRGSDNEQFF. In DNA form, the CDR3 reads TGTGCCAGCAGCTGGGGAGGTAGGGGTAGTGACAATGAGCAGTTCTTC.

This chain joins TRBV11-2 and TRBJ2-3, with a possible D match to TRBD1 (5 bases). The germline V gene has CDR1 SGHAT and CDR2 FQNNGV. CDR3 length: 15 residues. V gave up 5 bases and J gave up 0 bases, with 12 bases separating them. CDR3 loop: CASSPWGSSTDTQYF. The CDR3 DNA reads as TGTGCCAGCAGCCCTTGGGGCTCTAGCACAGATACGCAGTATTTT.

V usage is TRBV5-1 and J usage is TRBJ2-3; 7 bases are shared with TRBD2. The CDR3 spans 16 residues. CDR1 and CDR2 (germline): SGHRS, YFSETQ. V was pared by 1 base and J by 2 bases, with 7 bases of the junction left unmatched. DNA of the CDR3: TGCGCCAGCAGCTTGTCGCACGGGAGGCCCACAGATACGCAGTATTTT. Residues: CASSLSHGRPTDTQYF.

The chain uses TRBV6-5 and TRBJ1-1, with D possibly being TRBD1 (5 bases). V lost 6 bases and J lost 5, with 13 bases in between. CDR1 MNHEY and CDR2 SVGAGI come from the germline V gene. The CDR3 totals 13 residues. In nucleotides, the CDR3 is TGTGCCAGCAGCCTGAGATCAGGGACTGAAGCTTTCTTT. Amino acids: CASSLRSGTEAFF.

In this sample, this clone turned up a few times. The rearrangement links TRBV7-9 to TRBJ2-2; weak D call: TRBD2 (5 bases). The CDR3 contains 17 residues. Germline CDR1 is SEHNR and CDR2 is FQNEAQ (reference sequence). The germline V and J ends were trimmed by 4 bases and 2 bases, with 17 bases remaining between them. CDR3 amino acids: CASSSADERHNTGELFF. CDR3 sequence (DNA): TGTGCCAGCAGCTCAGCAGATGAGCGGCATAACACCGGGGAGCTGTTTTTT.

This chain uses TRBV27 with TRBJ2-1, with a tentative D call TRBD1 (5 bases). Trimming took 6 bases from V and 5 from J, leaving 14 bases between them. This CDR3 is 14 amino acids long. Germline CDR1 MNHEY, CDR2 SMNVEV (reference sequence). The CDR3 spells CASSSASGNNEQFF. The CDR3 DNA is TGTGCCAGCAGCTCAGCTTCAGGGAACAATGAGCAGTTCTTC.

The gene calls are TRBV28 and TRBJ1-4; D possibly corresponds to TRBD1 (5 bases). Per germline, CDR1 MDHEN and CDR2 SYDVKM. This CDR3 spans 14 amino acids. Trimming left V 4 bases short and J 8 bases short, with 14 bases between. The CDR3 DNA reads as TGTGCCAGCAGTTCAGGGCAGATGCGGGAAAAACTGTTTTTT. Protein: CASSSGQMREKLFF.

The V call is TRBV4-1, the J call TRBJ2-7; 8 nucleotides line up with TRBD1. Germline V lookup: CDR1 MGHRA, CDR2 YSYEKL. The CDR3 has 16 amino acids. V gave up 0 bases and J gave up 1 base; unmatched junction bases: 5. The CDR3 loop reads CASSQDGQGRSYEQYF. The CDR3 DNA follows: TGCGCCAGCAGCCAAGACGGACAGGGACGATCCTACGAGCAGTACTTC.